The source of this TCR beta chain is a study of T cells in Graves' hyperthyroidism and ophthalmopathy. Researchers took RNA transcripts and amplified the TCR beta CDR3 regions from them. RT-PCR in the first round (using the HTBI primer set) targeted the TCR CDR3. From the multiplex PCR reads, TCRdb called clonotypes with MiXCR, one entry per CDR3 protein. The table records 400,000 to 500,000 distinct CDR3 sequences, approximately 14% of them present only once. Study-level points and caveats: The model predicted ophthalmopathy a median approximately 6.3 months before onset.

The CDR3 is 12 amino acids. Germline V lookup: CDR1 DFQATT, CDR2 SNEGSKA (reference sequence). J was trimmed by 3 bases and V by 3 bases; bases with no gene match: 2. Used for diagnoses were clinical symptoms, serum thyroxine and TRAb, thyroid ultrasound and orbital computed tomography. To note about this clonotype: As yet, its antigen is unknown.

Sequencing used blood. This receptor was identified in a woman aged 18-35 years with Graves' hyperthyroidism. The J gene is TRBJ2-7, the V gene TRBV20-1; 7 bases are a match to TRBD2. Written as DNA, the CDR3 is TGCAGTGCTAGTGCTAGCGGCTACGAGCAGTACGTC. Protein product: CSASASGYEQYV.